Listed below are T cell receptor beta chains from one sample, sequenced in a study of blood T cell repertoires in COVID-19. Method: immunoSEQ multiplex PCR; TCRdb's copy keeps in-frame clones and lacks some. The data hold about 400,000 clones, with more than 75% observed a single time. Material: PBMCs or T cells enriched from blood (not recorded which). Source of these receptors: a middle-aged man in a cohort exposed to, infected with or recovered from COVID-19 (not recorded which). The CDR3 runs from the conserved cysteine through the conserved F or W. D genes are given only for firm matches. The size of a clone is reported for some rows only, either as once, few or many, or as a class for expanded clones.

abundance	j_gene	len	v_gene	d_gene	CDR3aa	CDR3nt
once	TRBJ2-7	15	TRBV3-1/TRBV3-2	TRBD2	CASSQLTSGRDEQYF	TGTGCCAGCAGCCAATTGACTAGCGGGAGAGACGAGCAGTACTTC
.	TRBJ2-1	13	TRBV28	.	CASTDTMVSEQFF	TGTGCCAGCACCGATACGATGGTCAGTGAGCAGTTCTTC
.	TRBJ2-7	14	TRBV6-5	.	CASSYGLARGEQYF	TGTGCCAGCAGTTACGGTCTAGCTAGAGGCGAGCAGTACTTC
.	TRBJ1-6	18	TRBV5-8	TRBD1	CASSPTGSAYSYNSPLHF	TGTGCCAGCAGCCCGACAGGGAGCGCCTACTCCTATAATTCACCCCTCCACTTT
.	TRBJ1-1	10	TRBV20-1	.	CSAIRGEAFF	TGCAGTGCTATTCGGGGTGAAGCTTTCTTT
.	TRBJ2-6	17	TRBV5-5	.	CASSLVRDSSAANVLTF	TGTGCCAGCAGCTTGGTTCGCGACAGTTCGGCGGCCAACGTCCTGACTTTC
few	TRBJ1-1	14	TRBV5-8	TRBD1	CASSAGGQADEAFF	TGTGCCAGCAGCGCTGGGGGACAGGCCGATGAAGCTTTCTTT
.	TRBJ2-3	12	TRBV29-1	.	CSVGQITDTQYF	TGCAGCGTTGGACAGATCACAGATACGCAGTATTTT
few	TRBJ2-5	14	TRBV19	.	CASSRLGGGETQYF	TGTGCCAGTAGCCGGCTCGGGGGAGGAGAGACCCAGTACTTC
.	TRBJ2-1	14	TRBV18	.	CASSPRPEGNEQFF	TGTGCCAGCTCACCAAGGCCGGAGGGCAATGAGCAGTTCTTC
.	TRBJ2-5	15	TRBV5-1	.	CASSGQGTSAETQYF	TGCGCCAGCAGCGGACAGGGGACTAGCGCGGAGACCCAGTACTTC
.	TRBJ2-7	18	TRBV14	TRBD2	CASSQGTPGLVSSYEQYF	TGTGCCAGCAGCCAAGGGACCCCGGGACTAGTTTCTTCCTACGAGCAGTACTTC
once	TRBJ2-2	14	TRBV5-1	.	CASSFSANTGELFF	TGCGCCAGCAGCTTCTCGGCGAACACCGGGGAGCTGTTTTTT
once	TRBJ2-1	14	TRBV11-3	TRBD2	CASSLGGGRNEQFF	TGTGCCAGCAGCTTAGGTGGCGGGAGGAATGAGCAGTTCTTC
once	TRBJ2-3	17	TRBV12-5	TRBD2	CASGLVALAGGGDTQYF	TGTGCTAGTGGTTTGGTAGCGCTAGCGGGAGGGGGGGATACGCAGTATTTT
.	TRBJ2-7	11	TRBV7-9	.	CASSLTNEQYF	TGTGCCAGCAGCTTGACTAACGAGCAGTACTTC
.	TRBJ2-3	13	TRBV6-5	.	CATCFSEADTQYF	TGTGCCACCTGCTTTAGCGAAGCAGATACGCAGTATTTT
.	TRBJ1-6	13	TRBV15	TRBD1	CATSIDRGIPLHF	TGTGCCACCAGCATCGACAGGGGAATACCCCTCCACTTT
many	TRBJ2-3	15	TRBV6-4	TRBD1	CASSDGTGGTDTQYF	TGTGCCAGCAGTGACGGGACAGGGGGCACAGATACGCAGTATTTT
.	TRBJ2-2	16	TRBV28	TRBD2	CASIPGGRANTGELFF	TGTGCCAGCATCCCGGGCGGGAGAGCGAACACCGGGGAGCTGTTTTTT
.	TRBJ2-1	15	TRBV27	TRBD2	CASSTPGTTYNEQFF	TGTGCCAGCAGTACCCCCGGGACTACCTACAATGAGCAGTTCTTC
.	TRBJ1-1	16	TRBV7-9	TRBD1	CASSRWTGEMNTEAFF	TGTGCCAGCAGCCGCTGGACAGGGGAAATGAACACTGAAGCTTTCTTT
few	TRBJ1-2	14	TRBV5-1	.	CASSSSSGNYGYTF	TGCGCCAGCAGCTCCTCCTCAGGGAACTATGGCTACACCTTC
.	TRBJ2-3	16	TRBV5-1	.	CASSLGTRGRGDTQYF	TGCGCCAGCAGCTTAGGAACCAGGGGTAGAGGGGATACGCAGTATTTT
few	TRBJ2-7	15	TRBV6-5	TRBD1	CASSYEGDRGYEQYF	TGTGCCAGCAGTTACGAAGGGGACAGGGGCTACGAGCAGTACTTC
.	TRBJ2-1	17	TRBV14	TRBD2	CASSQDLMPSGRNEQFF	TGTGCCAGCAGCCAAGACCTTATGCCTAGCGGGAGAAATGAGCAGTTCTTC